This paragraph reports one TCR beta chain. Flow cytometry had shown expanded CD8+CD57+ cells in the patients chosen for sequencing. Diagnosis of severe acquired aplastic anemia applied to all patients. This sample stems from a study of CD8+CD57+ T cells in acquired aplastic anemia. Study details: CD4+ and CD8+ cells, once sorted, gave DNA averaging roughly 3.4 ug.

Looked up from germline, CDR1 is MNHNS and CDR2 is SASEGT. The CDR3 extends over 14 amino acids. Trimming removed 4 bases from V and 6 bases from J; junction bases left unmatched: 9. Profiles of TCR beta VDJ and CDR3 were generated from a genomic DNA template. A single record per CDR3 protein comes from TCRdb applying MiXCR to the reads. The table lists about 95,000 distinct CDR3 sequences, approximately 73% of them singletons. The sequencing sample was made of sorted CD4+, CD8+, or CD8+CD57+ T cells (not recorded which) from PBMCs. The rearrangement uses TRBV6-1 and TRBJ2-7, with TRBD2 matching 7 bases. The sequence was obtained from a human donor with aplastic anemia. Written as DNA, the CDR3 is TGTGCCAGCAGTGCTAGCCCACTAGCGTTCGAGCAGTACTTC. It encodes CASSASPLAFEQYF.